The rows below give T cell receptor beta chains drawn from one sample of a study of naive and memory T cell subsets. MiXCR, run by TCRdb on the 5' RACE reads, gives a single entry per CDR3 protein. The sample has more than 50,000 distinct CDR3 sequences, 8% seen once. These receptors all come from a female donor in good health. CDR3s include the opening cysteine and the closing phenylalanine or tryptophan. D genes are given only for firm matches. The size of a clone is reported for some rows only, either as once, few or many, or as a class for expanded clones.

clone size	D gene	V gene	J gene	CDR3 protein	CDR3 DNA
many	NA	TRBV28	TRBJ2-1	CASSFEGYEQFF	TGTGCCAGCAGTTTTGAGGGTTATGAGCAGTTCTTC
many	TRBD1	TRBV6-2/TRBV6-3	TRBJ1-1	CASSPWGQMNTEAFF	TGTGCCAGCAGCCCCTGGGGACAGATGAACACTGAAGCTTTCTTT
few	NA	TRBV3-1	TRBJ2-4	CASSQRPQPSSVQYF	TGTGCCAGCAGCCAACGACCCCAGCCAAGTTCCGTTCAGTACTTC
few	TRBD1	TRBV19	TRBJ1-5	CASSSHNRGPRQPQHF	TGTGCCAGTAGCTCCCATAACAGGGGGCCTCGTCAGCCCCAGCATTTT
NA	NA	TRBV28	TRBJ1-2	CASSFDRLDGYTF	TGTGCCAGCAGTTTCGACAGGCTAGATGGCTACACCTTC
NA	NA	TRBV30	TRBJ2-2	CAWSGAATGELFF	TGTGCCTGGAGCGGGGCCGCTACCGGGGAGCTGTTTTTT
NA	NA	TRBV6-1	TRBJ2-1	CASSEGVELDEQFF	TGTGCCAGCAGTGAAGGGGTTGAACTCGATGAGCAGTTCTTC
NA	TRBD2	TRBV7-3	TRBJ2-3	CASSLTGGAPDTQYF	TGTGCCAGCAGCTTAACCGGGGGGGCCCCAGATACGCAGTATTTT
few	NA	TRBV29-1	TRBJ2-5	CSVEDPAGHRVGKTQYF	TGCAGCGTTGAAGACCCGGCAGGCCACAGGGTCGGGAAGACCCAGTACTTC
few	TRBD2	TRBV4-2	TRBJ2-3	CATGLAGGAVLNTDTQYF	TGTGCCACGGGACTAGCGGGGGGGGCTGTACTCAACACAGATACGCAGTATTTT
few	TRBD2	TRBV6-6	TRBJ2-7	CASRETSGTYEQYF	TGTGCCAGCAGGGAGACTAGCGGCACCTACGAGCAGTACTTC
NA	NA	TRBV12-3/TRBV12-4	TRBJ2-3	CASRKTSTDTQYF	TGTGCCAGCAGAAAGACAAGCACAGATACGCAGTATTTT
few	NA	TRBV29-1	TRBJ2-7	CSVADSSYEQYF	TGCAGCGTTGCAGACAGCAGTTACGAGCAGTACTTC
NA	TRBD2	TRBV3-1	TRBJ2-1	CATGWGGEQFF	TGTGCCACCGGATGGGGGGGAGAGCAGTTCTTC
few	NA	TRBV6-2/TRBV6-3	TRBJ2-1	CASSPRPGMTYNEQFF	TGTGCCAGCAGTCCCAGACCAGGTATGACCTACAATGAGCAGTTCTTC
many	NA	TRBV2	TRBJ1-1	CASSELVKNTEAFF	TGTGCCAGCAGTGAATTGGTCAAGAACACTGAAGCTTTCTTT
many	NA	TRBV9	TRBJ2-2	CASSVAHLGTGELFF	TGTGCCAGCAGCGTAGCCCACCTCGGAACCGGGGAGCTGTTTTTT
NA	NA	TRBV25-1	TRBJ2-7	CASRQGFSYEQYF	TGTGCCAGCAGACAGGGATTCTCCTACGAGCAGTACTTC
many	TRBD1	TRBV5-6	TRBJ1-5	CASSIGTDNQPQHF	TGTGCCAGCAGCATCGGGACAGATAATCAGCCCCAGCATTTT
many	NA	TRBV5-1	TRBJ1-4	CASSLGQPNEKLFF	TGCGCCAGCAGCTTGGGCCAGCCGAATGAAAAACTGTTTTTT
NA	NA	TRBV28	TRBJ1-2	CASSFERANYGYTF	TGTGCCAGCAGTTTCGAGAGAGCTAACTATGGCTACACCTTC
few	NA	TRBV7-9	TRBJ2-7	CASRDSLSYEQYF	TGTGCCAGCAGGGACAGCCTCTCCTACGAGCAGTACTTC
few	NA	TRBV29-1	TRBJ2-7	CSVERQDHVGHEQYF	TGCAGCGTTGAGCGGCAGGATCATGTGGGTCACGAGCAGTACTTC
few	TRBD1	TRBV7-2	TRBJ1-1	CASSLSLGQGVAFF	TGTGCCAGCAGCCTTAGCCTGGGACAGGGGGTAGCTTTCTTT
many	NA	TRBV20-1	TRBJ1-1	CRRDRGNTEAFF	TGCAGGCGAGATCGGGGGAACACTGAAGCTTTCTTT
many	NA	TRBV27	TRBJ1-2	CASRPRPTNYGYTF	TGTGCCAGCAGACCCAGGCCTACTAACTATGGCTACACCTTC
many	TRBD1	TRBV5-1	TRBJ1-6	CASSLLGQYNSPLHF	TGCGCCAGCAGCCTCCTGGGACAGTATAATTCACCCCTCCACTTT
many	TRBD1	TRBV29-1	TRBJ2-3	CSGRQGADTQYF	TGCAGCGGCCGACAGGGCGCAGATACGCAGTATTTT
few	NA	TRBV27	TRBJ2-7	CASSSPGHEQYF	TGTGCCAGCAGTTCCCCTGGCCACGAGCAGTACTTC
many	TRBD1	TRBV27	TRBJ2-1	CASSYTGVAEQFF	TGTGCCAGCAGTTATACAGGGGTAGCTGAGCAGTTCTTC
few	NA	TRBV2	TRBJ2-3	CASREYKDTQYF	TGTGCCAGCAGAGAATACAAAGATACGCAGTATTTT
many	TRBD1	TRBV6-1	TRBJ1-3	CASSEYDRAAGNTIYF	TGTGCCAGCAGTGAATACGACAGGGCAGCTGGAAACACCATATATTTT
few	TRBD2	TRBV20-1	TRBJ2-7	CSARMYGGLAGAHEQYF	TGCAGTGCTAGAATGTATGGCGGTCTAGCGGGAGCCCACGAGCAGTACTTC
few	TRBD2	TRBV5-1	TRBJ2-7	CASSSSGGVYEQYF	TGCGCCAGCAGCTCTAGCGGGGGAGTCTACGAGCAGTACTTC
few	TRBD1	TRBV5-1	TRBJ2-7	CASRNGQATFEQYF	TGCGCCAGCCGAAACGGACAGGCCACCTTCGAGCAGTACTTC
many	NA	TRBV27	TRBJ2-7	CASSWQAFSYEQYF	TGTGCCAGCAGTTGGCAGGCTTTCTCCTACGAGCAGTACTTC
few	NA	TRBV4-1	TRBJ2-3	CASSQDWATDTQYF	TGCGCCAGCAGCCAAGATTGGGCCACAGATACGCAGTATTTT
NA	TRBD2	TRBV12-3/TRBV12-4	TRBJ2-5	CASSPGGAGVETQYF	TGTGCCAGCAGTCCGGGAGGGGCGGGAGTAGAGACCCAGTACTTC
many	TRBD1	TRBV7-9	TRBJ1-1	CASSSRTGRSEAFF	TGTGCCAGCAGCTCGAGGACAGGGCGCTCTGAAGCTTTCTTT
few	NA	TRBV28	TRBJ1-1	CAIMGQGGVMNTEAFF	TGTGCCATCATGGGGCAGGGAGGGGTAATGAACACTGAAGCTTTCTTT
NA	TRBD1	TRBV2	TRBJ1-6	CASSEGWDRRNSPLHF	TGTGCCAGCAGTGAAGGTTGGGACAGGAGAAATTCACCCCTCCACTTT
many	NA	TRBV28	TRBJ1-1	CASKRGGRSKAFF	TGTGCCAGCAAAAGGGGAGGGCGGTCGAAAGCTTTCTTT
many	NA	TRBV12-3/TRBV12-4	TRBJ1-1	CASRTERGNTEAFF	TGTGCCAGCAGAACAGAAAGGGGAAACACTGAAGCTTTCTTT
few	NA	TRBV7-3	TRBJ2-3	CASSLTPAGAGTDTQYF	TGTGCCAGCAGCTTAACCCCGGCGGGGGCCGGCACAGATACGCAGTATTTT
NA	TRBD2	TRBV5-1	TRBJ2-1	CASSLALAGVVNEQFF	TGCGCCAGCAGCTTGGCACTAGCGGGAGTTGTAAATGAGCAGTTCTTC
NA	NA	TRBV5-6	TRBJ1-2	CASSFPSYGYTF	TGTGCCAGCAGCTTTCCCTCCTATGGCTACACCTTC
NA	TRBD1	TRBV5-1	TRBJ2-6	CANQDRDDSGANVLTF	TGCGCCAACCAGGACAGGGACGACTCTGGGGCCAACGTCCTGACTTTC
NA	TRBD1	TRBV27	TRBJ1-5	CASSLGTGGHQPQHF	TGTGCCAGCAGTTTAGGAACAGGGGGCCATCAGCCCCAGCATTTT
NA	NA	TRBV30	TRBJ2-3	CAWHRGPQTSDTQYF	TGTGCCTGGCATAGGGGACCACAGACGTCAGATACGCAGTATTTT
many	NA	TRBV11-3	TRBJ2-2	CASSSGLNTGELFF	TGTGCCAGCAGTTCAGGGTTGAACACCGGGGAGCTGTTTTTT
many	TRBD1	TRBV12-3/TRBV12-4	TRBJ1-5	CASSSLPTTGSFSQPQHF	TGTGCCAGCAGTTCTCTGCCTACGACAGGGTCCTTTAGTCAGCCCCAGCATTTT
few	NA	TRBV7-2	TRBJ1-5	CASSLYGGLDQPQHF	TGTGCCAGCAGCTTATATGGGGGCTTGGATCAGCCCCAGCATTTT
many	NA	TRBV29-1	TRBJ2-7	CSVEGRGETDEQYF	TGCAGCGTTGAAGGCAGGGGTGAAACGGACGAGCAGTACTTC
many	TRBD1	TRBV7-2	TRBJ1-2	CASSFGDRPNYGYTF	TGTGCCAGCAGCTTTGGGGACAGGCCGAACTATGGCTACACCTTC
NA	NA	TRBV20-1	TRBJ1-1	CSANRDILNTEAFF	TGCAGTGCCAATCGGGACATCTTGAACACTGAAGCTTTCTTT
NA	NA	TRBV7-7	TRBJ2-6	CASSSTSHCSGANVLTF	TGTGCTAGCAGCTCGACCTCACATTGCTCTGGGGCCAACGTCCTGACTTTC
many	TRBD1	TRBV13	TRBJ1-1	CASSLAQGVRNTEAFF	TGTGCCAGCAGCTTGGCACAGGGGGTCAGGAACACTGAAGCTTTCTTT
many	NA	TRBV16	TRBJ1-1	CASSQFRYGDSEAFF	TGTGCCAGCAGCCAATTTAGGTATGGCGACAGTGAAGCTTTCTTT
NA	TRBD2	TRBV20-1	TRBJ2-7	CSARVAGGGGEQYF	TGCAGTGCTAGAGTAGCGGGCGGGGGAGGCGAGCAGTATTTC